This is a list of T cell receptor beta chains from one sample in a study of technical replicates of blood from a handful of donors. Here immunoSEQ multiplex PCR was the method, and the copy in TCRdb shows in-frame clones only, minus some. The sample contains around 100,000 clones, roughly 95% of which appear only once. The sample comprised T cells isolated from PBMCs. These receptor sequences come from a human donor in good health. Both conserved end residues are part of each CDR3. D genes are given only for firm matches.

J: TRBJ2-2
D: .
V: TRBV7-3
CDR3: CASSLERFTGELFF
DNA: TGTGCCAGCAGCTTGGAGCGGTTCACCGGGGAGCTGTTTTTT

J: TRBJ2-1
D: TRBD2
V: TRBV27
CDR3: CASSLRIGTSGIGDEQFF
DNA: TGTGCCAGCAGTTTAAGGATCGGGACTAGCGGGATTGGAGATGAGCAGTTCTTC

J: TRBJ2-2
D: TRBD1
V: TRBV7-6
CDR3: CASSLARQGRTGELFF
DNA: TGTGCCAGCAGCTTAGCTAGACAGGGAAGGACCGGGGAGCTGTTTTTT

J: TRBJ1-1
D: .
V: TRBV4-2
CDR3: CASSQVSLMNTEAFF
DNA: TGTGCCAGCAGCCAAGTGAGCCTTATGAACACTGAAGCTTTCTTT

J: TRBJ2-4
D: .
V: TRBV28
CDR3: CASSYPSHGVVKNIQYF
DNA: TGTGCCAGCAGTTATCCTAGCCATGGCGTAGTCAAAAACATTCAGTACTTC

J: TRBJ2-1
D: TRBD2
V: TRBV28
CDR3: CASSFFFRSGTSGRSSYNEQFF
DNA: TGTGCCAGCAGTTTCTTCTTTCGGTCTGGGACTAGCGGGAGGAGCTCCTACAATGAGCAGTTCTTC

J: TRBJ2-5
D: .
V: TRBV7-9
CDR3: CASSFSLSGGETQYF
DNA: TGTGCCAGCAGCTTCTCCTTGTCAGGAGGGGAGACCCAGTACTTC

J: TRBJ1-2
D: .
V: TRBV19
CDR3: CASRIGGGNYGYTF
DNA: TGTGCCAGTAGGATCGGGGGAGGTAACTATGGCTACACCTTC

J: TRBJ2-3
D: TRBD2
V: TRBV11-2
CDR3: CASSLEGGGAPDTQYF
DNA: TGTGCCAGCAGCTTAGAGGGCGGGGGGGCTCCAGATACGCAGTATTTT

J: TRBJ2-3
D: TRBD2
V: TRBV7-9
CDR3: CASSFPGLAGDTHPDTQYF
DNA: TGTGCCAGCAGCTTTCCGGGACTAGCGGGAGATACCCACCCAGATACGCAGTATTTT

J: TRBJ2-3
D: .
V: TRBV21-1
CDR3: CASSKSATGGTDTQYF
DNA: TGTGCCAGCAGCAAATCGGCCACAGGGGGCACAGATACGCAGTATTTT